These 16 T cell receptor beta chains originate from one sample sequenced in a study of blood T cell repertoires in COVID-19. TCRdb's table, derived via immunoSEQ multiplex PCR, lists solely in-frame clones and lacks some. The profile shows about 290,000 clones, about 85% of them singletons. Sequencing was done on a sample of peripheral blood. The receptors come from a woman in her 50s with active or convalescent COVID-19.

CDR3 DNA sequence: TGTGCCAGCAGCTTTTCTTCAGGGGGCTCTGGAAACACCATATATTTT. Protein product: CASSFSSGGSGNTIYF. The chain joins TRBV7-8 to TRBJ1-3, with 7 bases fitting TRBD1. The J segment lost 0 bases and the V segment lost 3 bases, leaving 5 bases of the junction unmatched. CDR1 and CDR2 from the germline V gene are SGHVS and FQNEAQ. CDR3 length: 16 residues.

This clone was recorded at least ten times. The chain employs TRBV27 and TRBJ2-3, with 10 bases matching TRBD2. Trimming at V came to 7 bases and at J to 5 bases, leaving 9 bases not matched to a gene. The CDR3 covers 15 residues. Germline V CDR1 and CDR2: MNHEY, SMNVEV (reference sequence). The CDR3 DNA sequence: TGTGCCAGCATGGTGGCTAGCGGGAGTGGAGATACGCAGTATTTT. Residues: CASMVASGSGDTQYF.

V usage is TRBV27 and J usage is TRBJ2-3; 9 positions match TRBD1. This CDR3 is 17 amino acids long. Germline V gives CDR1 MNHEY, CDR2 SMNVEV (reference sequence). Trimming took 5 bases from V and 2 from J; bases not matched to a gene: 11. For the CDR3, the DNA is TGTGCCAGCAGTCCCCGCCCCGGGACAGGGTTCACAGATACGCAGTATTTT. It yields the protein CASSPRPGTGFTDTQYF.

The CDR3 loop reads CATSTGGRVNTEAFF. The CDR3, as DNA: TGTGCCACCAGCACTGGGGGCAGGGTGAACACTGAAGCTTTCTTT. This sequence joins TRBV15 and TRBJ1-1; tentative D call: TRBD1 (6 bases). The CDR3 spans 15 residues. Germline V CDR1 and CDR2: LNHNV, YYDKDF (reference sequence). Trimming pared 4 bases from V and 0 bases from J, leaving 12 bases between.

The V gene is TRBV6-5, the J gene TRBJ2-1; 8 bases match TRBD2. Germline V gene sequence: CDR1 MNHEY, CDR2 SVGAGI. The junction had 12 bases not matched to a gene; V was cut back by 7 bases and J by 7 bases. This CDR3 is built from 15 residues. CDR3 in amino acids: CASTFVGGGRNEQFF. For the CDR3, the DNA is TGTGCCAGCACCTTCGTGGGCGGGGGGCGAAATGAGCAGTTCTTC.

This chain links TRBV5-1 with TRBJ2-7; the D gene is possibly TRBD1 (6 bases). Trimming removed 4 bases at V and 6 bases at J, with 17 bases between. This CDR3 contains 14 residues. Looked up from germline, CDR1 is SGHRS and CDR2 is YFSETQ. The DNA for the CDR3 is TGCGCCAGCAGCCCGGTCTTGGGGGCAGGCGAGCAGTACTTC. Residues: CASSPVLGAGEQYF.

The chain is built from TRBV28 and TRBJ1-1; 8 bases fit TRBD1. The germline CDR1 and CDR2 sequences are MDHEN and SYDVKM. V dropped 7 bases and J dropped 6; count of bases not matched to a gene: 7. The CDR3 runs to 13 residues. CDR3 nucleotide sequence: TGTGCCAGCAAAGGACAGGGTGTGGCTGAAGCTTTCTTT. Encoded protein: CASKGQGVAEAFF.

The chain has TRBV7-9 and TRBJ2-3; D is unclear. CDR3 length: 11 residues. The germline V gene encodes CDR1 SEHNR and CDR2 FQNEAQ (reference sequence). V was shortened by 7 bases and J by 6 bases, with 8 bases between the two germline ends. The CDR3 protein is CASTPRDTQYF. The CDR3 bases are TGTGCCAGCACCCCACGGGATACGCAGTATTTT.

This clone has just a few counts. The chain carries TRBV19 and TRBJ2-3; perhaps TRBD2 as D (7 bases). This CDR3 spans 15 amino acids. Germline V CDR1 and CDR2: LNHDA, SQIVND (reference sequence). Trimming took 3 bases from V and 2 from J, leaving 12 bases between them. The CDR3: CASSMLAGATDTQYF. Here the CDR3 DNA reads TGTGCCAGTAGTATGCTTGCGGGGGCCACAGATACGCAGTATTTT.

The CDR3 is CAWSELGRDSEAFF. CDR3 sequence (DNA): TGTGCCTGGAGTGAACTAGGGAGGGATTCTGAAGCTTTCTTT. This rearrangement joins TRBV30 to TRBJ1-1, with unresolved D. Trimming left V 1 base short and J 6 bases short, with 15 bases between. The CDR3 runs to 14 residues. The V gene's germline CDR1 is GTSNPN and CDR2 SVGIG (reference sequence).

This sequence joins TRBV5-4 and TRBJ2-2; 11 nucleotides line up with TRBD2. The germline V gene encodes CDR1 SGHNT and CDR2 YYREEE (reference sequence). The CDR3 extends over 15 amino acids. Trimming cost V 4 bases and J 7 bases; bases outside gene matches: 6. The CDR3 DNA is TGTGCCAGCAGCCTAGCGGGAGGTCGGATCGGGGAGCTGTTTTTT. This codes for CASSLAGGRIGELFF.

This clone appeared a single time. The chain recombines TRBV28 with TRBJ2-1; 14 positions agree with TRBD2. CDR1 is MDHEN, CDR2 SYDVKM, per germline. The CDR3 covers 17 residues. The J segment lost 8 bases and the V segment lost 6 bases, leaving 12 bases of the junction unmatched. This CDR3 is CASSPSGLAGVIDEQFF. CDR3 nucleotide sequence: TGTGCCAGCAGCCCTTCGGGACTAGCGGGAGTTATCGATGAGCAGTTCTTC.

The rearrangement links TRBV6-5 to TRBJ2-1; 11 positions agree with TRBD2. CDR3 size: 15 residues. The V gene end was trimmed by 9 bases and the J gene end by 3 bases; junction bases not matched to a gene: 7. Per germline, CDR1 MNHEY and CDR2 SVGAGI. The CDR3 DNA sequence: TGTGCCAGTTCGACTAGCGGGAACCTCTACAATGAGCAGTTCTTC. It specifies CASSTSGNLYNEQFF.

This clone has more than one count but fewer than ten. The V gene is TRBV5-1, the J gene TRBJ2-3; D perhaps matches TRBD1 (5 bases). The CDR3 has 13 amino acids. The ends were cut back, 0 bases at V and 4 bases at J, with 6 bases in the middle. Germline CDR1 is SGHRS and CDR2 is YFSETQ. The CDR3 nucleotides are TGCGCCAGCAGCTTGGCCAGGGCAGATACGCAGTATTTT. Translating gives CASSLARADTQYF. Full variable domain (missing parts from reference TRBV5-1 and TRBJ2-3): KAGVTQTPRYLIKTRGQQVTLSCSPISGHRSVSWYQQTPGQGLQFLFEYFSETQRNKGNFPGRFSGRQFSNSRSEMNVSTLELGDSALYLCASSLARADTQYFGPGTRLTVL.

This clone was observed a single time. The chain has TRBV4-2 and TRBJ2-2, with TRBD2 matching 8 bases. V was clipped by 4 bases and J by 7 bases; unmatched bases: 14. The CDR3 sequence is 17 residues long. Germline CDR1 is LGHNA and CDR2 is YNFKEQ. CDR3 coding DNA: TGTGCCAGCAGCCTCAAGATTCCGGCGGGAGGTGACGGGGAGCTGTTTTTT. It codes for CASSLKIPAGGDGELFF.

CDR3 loop: CASSLGASTDTQYF. The CDR3 DNA follows: TGTGCCAGCAGCTTGGGGGCTAGCACAGATACGCAGTATTTT. This rearrangement joins TRBV5-5 to TRBJ2-3, with no clear D. From germline, CDR1 is SGHKS and CDR2 YYEKEE (reference sequence). This CDR3 is built from 14 residues. Trimming pared 0 bases from V and 0 bases from J, leaving 5 bases between.